The next 5 T cell receptor beta chains were all read from a single sample in a study of OX40 agonist ivuxolimab in advanced cancers. TCRdb's table, derived via immunoSEQ multiplex PCR, lists solely in-frame clones and lacks some. The sample has roughly 47,000 clones, around 89% seen once; the top ten hold 12%. The sequencing used CD4+ or CD8+ T cells sorted from blood, collected in a trial of the OX40 agonist ivuxolimab. These receptors all come from an adult with an advanced solid tumor such as melanoma, head and neck, liver or kidney cancer.

About this clone: The sample holds other DNA sequences that translate to the same CDR3. The V gene is TRBV21-1, the J gene TRBJ2-7; the table's D gene call, TRBD1, was not cross checked with the DNA. TRBV21-1 is deemed a pseudogene. The CDR3 covers 16 residues. CDR3 protein: CASSKGRDSPDYEQYF. For the CDR3, the DNA is TGTGCCAGCAGCAAAGGAAGGGACAGCCCGGACTACGAGCAGTACTTC.

The chain recombines TRBV9 with TRBJ1-5; 8 bases align to TRBD1. The V gene's germline CDR1 is SGDLS and CDR2 YYNGEE. V trimming: 3 bases; J trimming: 0 bases; junction bases outside the gene matches: 8. This CDR3 comprises 17 residues. The CDR3 DNA reads as TGTGCCAGCAGCGCCACAGGGGGGGATTATAGCAATCAGCCCCAGCATTTT. As protein: CASSATGGDYSNQPQHF. Combining the CDR3 with reference TRBV9 and TRBJ1-5 gives the whole variable domain DSGVTQTPKHLITATGQRVTLRCSPRSGDLSVYWYQQSLDQGLQFLIQYYNGEERAKGNILERFSAQQFPDLHSELNLSSLELGDSALYFCASSATGGDYSNQPQHFGDGTRLSIL.

As regards this clone: The junction does not match germline at one end; this may be a read error. V is TRBV19 and J is TRBJ1-1; a weak D match, TRBD1 (5 bases). The CDR3 consists of 14 residues. Germline V CDR1 and CDR2: LNHDA, SQIVND (reference sequence). The CDR3 loop is CASSITGRNPEAFF. CDR3 sequence (DNA): TGTGCCAGTAGTATCACAGGCCGGAACCCTGAAGCTTTCTTT.

The chain joins TRBV27 to TRBJ2-7, with 7 positions matching TRBD1. The CDR3 loop spans 13 amino acids. V lost 8 bases to trimming and J lost 0 bases; unmatched junction nucleotides: 4. The germline gives CDR1 MNHEY, CDR2 SMNVEV (reference sequence). The CDR3 spells CASRDRSSYEQYF. Here the CDR3 DNA reads TGTGCCAGCCGGGACAGAAGCTCCTACGAGCAGTACTTC.

This clone is classed as medium-sized. The CDR3 protein is CASSLRLGQFEAFF. CDR3 nucleotides: TGTGCCAGCAGTTTGCGACTCGGACAGTTTGAAGCTTTCTTT. The rearrangement joins TRBV5-6 to TRBJ1-1; D is possibly TRBD1 (6 bases). CDR3 length: 14 amino acids. Trimming left V 5 bases short and J 7 bases short, with 18 bases between. Germline V gene lookup returns CDR1 SGHDT and CDR2 YYEEEE.